The 27 T cell receptor beta chains reported below all come from one sample, sequenced in a study of blood T cell repertoires in COVID-19. Measured with immunoSEQ multiplex PCR; TCRdb has only the in-frame clones, and not every one. The sample holds roughly 330,000 clones; around 87% are singletons and the top ten take roughly 5%. The sample taken for sequencing was PBMCs or T cells enriched from blood (not recorded which). Every receptor here comes from a woman in her 30s who had recovered from COVID-19.

The chain combines TRBV18 with TRBJ1-1; D possibly corresponds to TRBD1 (5 bases). With 3 bases removed from V and 2 bases from J, the gap between germline ends came to 13 bases. CDR1 and CDR2 from the germline V gene are KGHSH and LQKENI. CDR3 size: 15 residues. CDR3 sequence: CASSPAHRQNTEAFF. Here the CDR3 DNA reads TGTGCCAGCTCACCGGCACACAGGCAAAACACTGAAGCTTTCTTT.

This clone was detected only a few times. This rearrangement joins TRBV6-5 to TRBJ2-7; maybe TRBD2 (6 bases). Trimming removed 4 bases at V and 3 bases at J, with 13 bases between. The CDR3 loop spans 14 amino acids. CDR1 MNHEY and CDR2 SVGAGI come from the germline V gene. CDR3 region: CASSSRRDFYEQYF. CDR3 coding DNA: TGTGCCAGCAGTTCGCGCCGGGACTTCTACGAGCAGTACTTC.

The rearrangement links TRBV7-8 to TRBJ2-5, with TRBD1 identical over 10 bases. Germline V gene lookup returns CDR1 SGHVS and CDR2 FQNEAQ. The CDR3 has 16 amino acids. With 0 bases clipped from V and 6 bases from J, the junction kept 7 bases outside the gene matches. This CDR3 is CASSLAGGQGRQTQYF. For the CDR3, the DNA is TGTGCCAGCAGCTTAGCGGGGGGACAGGGGCGACAGACCCAGTACTTC.

The chain combines TRBV13 with TRBJ1-5, with D possibly TRBD1 on 5 matching bases. Germline CDR1 is PRHDT and CDR2 is FYEKMQ (reference sequence). The CDR3 runs 16 residues. V was cut by 6 bases and J by 5 bases, with 20 bases left in between. The CDR3 nucleotides read TGTGCCAGCAGTCAGAGGGGCGGGGAGGGGCATCAGCCCCAGCATTTT. This gives the protein CASSQRGGEGHQPQHF.

The J gene is TRBJ2-7, the V gene TRBV28, with 7 bases lining up with TRBD1. Looked up from germline, CDR1 is MDHEN and CDR2 is SYDVKM. The CDR3 has 14 amino acids. V lost 3 bases and J lost 7; bases outside the gene matches: 9. CDR3 sequence reads: CASSFVRDRTEQYF. The CDR3 DNA reads TGTGCCAGCAGTTTCGTACGGGACAGAACTGAGCAGTACTTC.

The chain is built from TRBV28 and TRBJ1-3; D gene uncertain. The germline V and J ends were trimmed by 5 bases and 0 bases, with 14 bases remaining between them. The CDR3 contains 16 residues. CDR1 and CDR2 from the germline V gene are MDHEN and SYDVKM. The CDR3 DNA reads as TGTGCCAGCAGTCTCCCGGGGTCCTACTCTGGAAACACCATATATTTT. Protein: CASSLPGSYSGNTIYF.

The chain employs TRBV7-9 and TRBJ1-1; the match to TRBD1 covers 7 bases. V trimming: 4 bases; J trimming: 7 bases; junction bases outside the gene matches: 12. The CDR3 runs 15 residues. CDR1 SEHNR and CDR2 FQNEAQ come from the germline V gene (reference sequence). CDR3: CASSSGGDSVFEAFF. The CDR3 DNA is TGTGCCAGCAGCTCCGGCGGGGACAGCGTATTTGAAGCTTTCTTT.

The gene calls are TRBV28 and TRBJ2-2; 10 nucleotides align to TRBD1. This CDR3 has 15 amino acids. CDR1 is MDHEN, CDR2 SYDVKM, per germline. After removal of 6 bases from V and 4 bases from J, the junction contained 5 bases not matched to a gene. The CDR3 DNA reads as TGTGCCAGCAGGGGACAGGGGCGAGGCACCGGGGAGCTGTTTTTT. Translating gives CASRGQGRGTGELFF. Together with reference TRBV28 and TRBJ2-2, the CDR3 gives the full variable domain: DVKVTQSSRYLVKRTGEKVFLECVQDMDHENMFWYRQDPGLGLRLIYFSYDVKMKEKGDIPEGYSVSREKKERFSLILESASTNQTSMYLCASRGQGRGTGELFFGEGSRLTVL.

In this sample, this clone turned up a few times. The V gene is TRBV5-5, the J gene TRBJ2-3; TRBD2 matches at 13 bases. Germline V gene sequence: CDR1 SGHKS, CDR2 YYEKEE (reference sequence). Losses at the gene ends were 3 bases for V and 6 bases for J; bases not matched to a gene: 16. The CDR3 loop spans 19 amino acids. The CDR3, as DNA: TGTGCCAGCAGCTCCCTGGGAGATGGGACTAGCGGGGATTTGGATACGCAGTATTTT. Translating it yields CASSSLGDGTSGDLDTQYF.

The chain couples TRBV1 to TRBJ1-4; the DNA was not used to check the table's D call, TRBD1. TRBV1 is designated a pseudogene. The CDR3 length is 17 residues. CDR3 coding DNA: TGCACCAGGTGCCCGCCGGCGCAGGGTAGAACTAATGAAAAACTGTTTTTT. It translates to CTRCPPAQGRTNEKLFF.

The chain combines TRBV4-1 with TRBJ2-7; possible D gene TRBD1, 6 bases. Trimming shortened V by 5 bases and J by 7 bases, and 15 bases separated the two germline ends. The CDR3 totals 13 residues. From germline, CDR1 is MGHRA and CDR2 YSYEKL. This CDR3 reads CASSARQAEEQYF. CDR3 coding DNA: TGCGCCAGCAGCGCCCGACAGGCAGAGGAGCAGTACTTC.

This chain links TRBV30 with TRBJ1-3, with D possibly TRBD1 on 6 matching bases. From germline, CDR1 is GTSNPN and CDR2 SVGIG (reference sequence). Deletions cut 0 bases from V and 4 bases from J, with 13 bases between. This CDR3 region has 15 residues. CDR3 nucleotide sequence: TGTGCCTGGAGTGTACTTCAGGGGCCAGGAAACACCATATATTTT. This codes for CAWSVLQGPGNTIYF.

The chain is built from TRBV20-1 and TRBJ2-2, with a weak D call TRBD1 (5 bases). This CDR3 has 11 amino acids. Germline V gives CDR1 DFQATT, CDR2 SNEGSKA (reference sequence). Trimming removed 6 bases from V and 7 bases from J, with 9 bases in between. The CDR3 bases are TGCAGTGCGCAGGGAATCGGGGAGCTGTTTTTT. This codes for CSAQGIGELFF.

This clone was seen a single time. The chain recombines TRBV6-5 with TRBJ2-7; D ambiguous. Per germline, CDR1 MNHEY and CDR2 SVGAGI. The CDR3 totals 14 residues. Between the trimmed V and J ends, which lost 0 bases and 3 bases, there was a span of 9 bases. The CDR3: CASSYSNTDYEQYF. DNA for the CDR3: TGTGCCAGCAGTTACTCTAACACAGACTACGAGCAGTACTTC.

V gene TRBV7-9 combines with J gene TRBJ2-4, with 7 bases fitting TRBD1. The J segment lost 3 bases and the V segment lost 3 bases, leaving 2 bases of the junction unmatched. The CDR3 has 14 amino acids. In germline, CDR1 is SEHNR, CDR2 FQNEAQ (reference sequence). The CDR3 DNA reads as TGTGCCAGCAGCTTGCCAGGGGGCAAAAACATTCAGTACTTC. It encodes CASSLPGGKNIQYF. The full variable domain, with the rest looked up from reference TRBV7-9 and TRBJ2-4, is DTGVSQNPRHKITKRGQNVTFRCDPISEHNRLYWYRQTLGQGPEFLTYFQNEAQLEKSRLLSDRFSAERPKGSFSTLEIQRTEQGDSAMYLCASSLPGGKNIQYFGAGTRLSVL.

The rearrangement uses TRBV29-1 and TRBJ1-4, with TRBD1 matching over 8 bases. The CDR3 is 16 amino acids. Trimming removed 4 bases from V and 3 bases from J; junction bases left unmatched: 10. Germline CDR1 reads SQVTM; CDR2 reads ANQGSEA. CDR3 coding DNA: TGCAGCGTTGTCGAGGCAGGGGGCCGGTCTAATGAAAAACTGTTTTTT. Translated, it gives CSVVEAGGRSNEKLFF.

V and J are TRBV6-5 and TRBJ1-3, with TRBD1 matching over 7 bases. The CDR3 length is 14 residues. In germline, CDR1 is MNHEY, CDR2 SVGAGI. After removal of 4 bases from V and 1 base from J, the junction contained 1 base not matched to a gene. CDR3 sequence (DNA): TGTGCCAGCAGTTTGGACAGGTCTGGAAACACCATATATTTT. Protein sequence: CASSLDRSGNTIYF.

V is TRBV11-2 and J is TRBJ1-1; 10 bases map to TRBD1. J lost 3 bases, V lost 5 bases, and 6 bases had no gene match. The CDR3 totals 15 residues. Germline V lookup: CDR1 SGHAT, CDR2 FQNNGV. The CDR3 reads CASSAQTGGYTEAFF. CDR3 sequence (DNA): TGTGCCAGCAGCGCGCAGACAGGGGGCTACACTGAAGCTTTCTTT.

The V gene is TRBV6-5, the J gene TRBJ1-1, with TRBD1 identical over 8 bases. The germline gives CDR1 MNHEY, CDR2 SVGAGI. Germline trimming cut 1 base from V and 4 bases from J; bases unmatched to any gene: 5. This CDR3 comprises 15 residues. The CDR3 reads CASSYLRQGITEAFF. The CDR3 coding sequence is TGTGCCAGCAGTTACTTAAGACAGGGGATCACTGAAGCTTTCTTT.

The chain links TRBV9 to TRBJ2-3; a possible D gene is TRBD1 (6 bases). The germline V gene encodes CDR1 SGDLS and CDR2 YYNGEE. Trimming left V 5 bases short and J 0 bases short, with 13 bases between. This CDR3 comprises 15 residues. In DNA, the CDR3 is TGTGCCAGCAGTATGGGGGCTTCTAGCACAGATACGCAGTATTTT. It yields the protein CASSMGASSTDTQYF. The variable domain in full, completed from reference TRBV9 and TRBJ2-3, reads DSGVTQTPKHLITATGQRVTLRCSPRSGDLSVYWYQQSLDQGLQFLIQYYNGEERAKGNILERFSAQQFPDLHSELNLSSLELGDSALYFCASSMGASSTDTQYFGPGTRLTVL.

V gene TRBV27 combines with J gene TRBJ2-7, with TRBD1 matching 8 bases. CDR1 and CDR2 from the germline V gene are MNHEY and SMNVEV (reference sequence). V was pared by 5 bases and J by 1 base, with 10 bases of the junction left unmatched. The CDR3 has 16 residues. The CDR3 DNA reads TGTGCCAGCAGTCCTCGCGGATGGGACAGGTCCTACGAGCAGTACTTC. Its translation: CASSPRGWDRSYEQYF.

This clone was seen once. This rearrangement joins TRBV15 to TRBJ2-7; TRBD1 might be the D (5 bases). Trimming shortened V by 0 bases and J by 6 bases, and 15 bases separated the two germline ends. Per germline, CDR1 LNHNV and CDR2 YYDKDF (reference sequence). The CDR3 extends over 15 amino acids. CDR3 residues: CATSREQGIVAEQYF. CDR3 sequence (DNA): TGTGCCACCAGCAGAGAGCAGGGAATTGTCGCCGAGCAGTACTTC.

This clone was counted many times. The CDR3 sequence is CASSLYLVRSGQGAYGYTF. The CDR3 DNA reads as TGTGCCAGCAGCTTGTATTTAGTGAGATCCGGACAGGGGGCCTATGGCTACACCTTC. The chain links TRBV13 to TRBJ1-2, with 11 nucleotides matching TRBD1. V lost 3 bases, J lost 4 bases, and 16 bases stayed unmatched. The V gene's germline CDR1 is PRHDT and CDR2 FYEKMQ (reference sequence). The CDR3 is 19 residues long.

The chain links TRBV6-5 to TRBJ1-1; no reliable D call. CDR3 length equals 13 residues. Trimming shortened V by 6 bases and J by 5 bases, and 13 bases separated the two germline ends. CDR1 and CDR2 from the germline V gene are MNHEY and SVGAGI. CDR3 residues: CASRLSAKTEAFF. Written as DNA, the CDR3 is TGTGCCAGCAGGCTTAGCGCGAAGACTGAAGCTTTCTTT.

The rearrangement uses TRBV4-3 and TRBJ2-1; D ambiguous. Germline-derived CDR1 and CDR2 are LGHNA and YSLEER. V dropped 0 bases and J dropped 0 bases, with 15 bases sitting between them. The CDR3 totals 18 residues. CDR3 sequence reads: CASSQDRLGSSSYNEQFF. CDR3 coding DNA: TGCGCCAGCAGCCAAGATCGGCTCGGGTCGAGCTCCTACAATGAGCAGTTCTTC.

The rearrangement uses TRBV7-9 and TRBJ1-3; no reliable D call. Trimming pared 1 base from V and 0 bases from J, leaving 13 bases between. The CDR3 covers 17 residues. Germline lookup yields CDR1 SEHNR and CDR2 FQNEAQ (reference sequence). The chain's CDR3 is CASSLVSGLDSGNTIYF. The CDR3 DNA sequence: TGTGCCAGCAGCTTAGTTTCCGGTCTTGACTCTGGAAACACCATATATTTT.

The chain uses TRBV23-1 and TRBJ2-1; perhaps TRBD1 as D (6 bases). TRBV23-1 is flagged as an ORF with uncertain function. There are 16 residues in the CDR3. Trimming shortened V by 6 bases and J by 6 bases, and 21 bases separated the two germline ends. The CDR3 spells CASRPNLQGRGNEQFF. CDR3 DNA: TGCGCCAGCAGACCCAACCTACAGGGAAGGGGCAATGAGCAGTTCTTC.